The entry below gives a single T cell receptor (beta chain) sequence along with its context. The CDR3 regions of TCR beta were amplified from RNA transcripts. Primed by the HTBI set, a first-round RT-PCR was run on the TCR CDR3. TCRdb independently ran MiXCR on the multiplex PCR reads; one entry per CDR3 protein. The sample lists around 690,000 distinct CDR3 sequences, roughly 17% seen once, with 15% to 17% in the top ten. The record originates from a study of T cells in Graves' hyperthyroidism and ophthalmopathy. Germline CDR1 reads MNHEY; CDR2 reads SMNVEV (reference sequence). The CDR3 has 17 residues. Between the trimmed V and J ends, which lost 5 bases and 0 bases, there was a span of 14 bases.

The chain joins TRBV27 to TRBJ1-6; D may be TRBD1 (6 bases). What was sequenced was blood. This TCR was sampled from a man aged 45-65 years with Graves' hyperthyroidism. Written as DNA, the CDR3 is TGTGCCAGCAGTCCTCTGCCAGGGGCCTCCTATAATTCACCCCTCCACTTT. It translates to CASSPLPGASYNSPLHF.